The present T cell receptor beta chain was sequenced within a study of T cells in Graves' hyperthyroidism and ophthalmopathy. Study details: The initial diagnosis was the point when peripheral blood was collected, ahead of any treatment. Broader study findings: Onset of ophthalmopathy came a median approximately 6.5 months after the model predicted it.

The source material, RNA transcripts, was used to amplify TCR beta CDR3 regions. First-round RT-PCR with HTBI primers amplified the TCR CDR3 region. MiXCR was run by TCRdb on the multiplex PCR reads, yielding one entry per CDR3 protein. Counted here are some 490,000 distinct CDR3 sequences, approximately 23% occurring once; the ten biggest clones make up under 55%. The CDR3 sequence is 12 residues long. Germline V lookup: CDR1 SGHTS, CDR2 YDEGEE. V was pared by 7 bases and J by 5 bases, with 12 bases between. Clinicians diagnosed patients from clinical symptoms, serum thyroxine and TRAb, thyroid ultrasound and orbital computed tomography. This clonotype has more than one count but fewer than ten. No antigen is known for it.

Material for sequencing was blood. The sequence was collected from a woman between 65 and 79 years old with Graves' ophthalmopathy. The J gene is TRBJ2-5, the V gene TRBV5-8, with D possibly TRBD2 on 6 matching bases. This CDR3 is CASGEVRETQYF. DNA for the CDR3: TGTGCCAGCGGGGAGGTTCGGGAGACCCAGTACTTC. The full variable domain, in which reference TRBV5-8 and TRBJ2-5 provide the parts outside the CDR3, is EAGVTQSPTHLIKTRGQQATLRCSPISGHTSVYWYQQALGLGLQFLLWYDEGEERNRGNFPPRFSGRQFPNYSSELNVNALELEDSALYLCASGEVRETQYFGPGTRLLVL.